This TCR beta chain was identified during a study of T cell changes during pregnancy in multiple sclerosis. V lost 0 bases, J lost 12 bases, and 9 bases lay in between. CDR1 and CDR2 (germline): SGHTA, FQGNSA. This CDR3 comprises 13 residues. Method: immunoSEQ multiplex PCR; TCRdb's copy keeps in-frame clones and lacks some. The top ten hold approximately 1% of the sample, which has approximately 54,000 clones, approximately 91% seen once. This specimen was peripheral blood, taken after pregnancy. The TCR sequence derives from a female donor in good health, enrolled as a control in a pregnancy study. This rearrangement joins TRBV7-2 to TRBJ1-6; D is ambiguous. DNA for the CDR3: TGTGCCAGCAGCTTAGCGGGCAGTGGACCCCTCCACTTT. This gives the protein CASSLAGSGPLHF.